This TCR beta chain is from a study of shared clonotypes between healthy human individuals. Whole-study results and caveats: Richness estimates generally favored naive over memory subsets. Expectations were that clonotype sharing among donors would be affected by sequencing depth.

A remark on this clone: The target antigen is unknown.

The CDR3 length is 14 residues. CDR1 and CDR2 (germline): SNHLY, FYNNEI. Trimming took 6 bases from V and 5 from J; bases not matched to a gene: 8. The data were produced by immunoSEQ multiplex PCR, yet TCRdb's version contains in-frame clones alone and is incomplete. The repertoire holds about 2.4 million clones, with roughly 93% as singletons. This sequence joins TRBV2 and TRBJ1-1, with TRBD1 identical over 8 bases. This clonotype was sampled from a man aged 18 to 35 in good health. Some clones in this sample may be carry-over from other donors' samples. Sequencing was done on a sample of naive CD4+ T cells from PBMCs. Subset: CD45RA+ positively selected. CDR3 region: CASREDRVGTEAFF. In DNA, the CDR3 is TGTGCCAGCAGGGAGGACAGGGTCGGAACTGAAGCTTTCTTT. The full variable domain, in which reference TRBV2 and TRBJ1-1 provide the parts outside the CDR3, is EPEVTQTPSHQVTQMGQEVILRCVPISNHLYFYWYRQILGQKVEFLVSFYNNEISEKSEIFDDQFSVERPDGSNFTLKIRSTKLEDSAMYFCASREDRVGTEAFFGQGTRLTVV.